Listed below are T cell receptor beta chains from one sample, sequenced in a study of response to subunit inactivated influenza vaccine. Using its own MiXCR run on the RT-PCR reads, TCRdb lists one record per CDR3 protein. The data contain more than 250,000 distinct CDR3 sequences, 21% of them singletons. Here the sequenced sample was PBMCs from blood, taken about 20 months after vaccination. Receptors were obtained from a man aged 50-75 years who received an inactivated influenza vaccine. Each CDR3 is given with its conserved first and last residue. The order of the fields is J gene, V gene, CDR3 protein.

>TRBJ2-7|TRBV3-1
CASSPGTGRYEQYF
>TRBJ2-2|TRBV2
CASASRGFSAGELFF
>TRBJ2-3|TRBV9
CASSVWTGVPDTQYF
>TRBJ2-2|TRBV24-1
CATSDFSSLFF
>TRBJ1-2|TRBV6-5
CASSYSQGGYTF
>TRBJ2-1|TRBV5-4
CASSLAWRGGASYNEQFF
>TRBJ2-3|TRBV5-5
CASSSTSGTQYF
>TRBJ2-2|TRBV7-8
CASRAGVLGELFF
>TRBJ1-2|TRBV28
CASSAGTGAHYGYTF
>TRBJ2-7|TRBV29-1
CSVWGDSYEQYF
>TRBJ2-1|TRBV4-3
CASSQGLAGGEQFF
>TRBJ1-2|TRBV20-1
CSAGGKDYGYTF
>TRBJ1-3|TRBV11-2
CASSLGHRGASSGNTIYF
>TRBJ1-1|TRBV4-1
CASSQESSTEAFF
>TRBJ1-4|TRBV7-9
CASSRTSEHEKLFF
>TRBJ2-7|TRBV4-1
CASSTRGDYEQYF
>TRBJ2-7|TRBV4-3
CASSQGPGPSSYEQYF
>TRBJ2-7|TRBV4-2
CASREGDEQYF
>TRBJ2-1|TRBV28
CASSSPSLQLAEYNEQFF
>TRBJ2-7|TRBV3-1
CASSQELAVSSYEQYF
>TRBJ2-7|TRBV12-3/TRBV12-4
CASSLRLAGAGEQYF
>TRBJ2-1|TRBV4-3
CASSPTPSASYNEQFF
>TRBJ1-4|TRBV15
CATSRDDGSTREKLFF
>TRBJ1-1|TRBV29-1
CSVQGRGVNTEAFF
>TRBJ2-3|TRBV23-1
CASSQFVYWGRKSDTQYF
>TRBJ1-2|TRBV10-3
CAISDQINYGYTF
>TRBJ1-2|TRBV7-9
CASSLGHPTAYGYTF
>TRBJ1-4|TRBV7-9
CASSLAGQGIEKLFF
>TRBJ2-1|TRBV12-3/TRBV12-4
CASSQGGYNEQFF